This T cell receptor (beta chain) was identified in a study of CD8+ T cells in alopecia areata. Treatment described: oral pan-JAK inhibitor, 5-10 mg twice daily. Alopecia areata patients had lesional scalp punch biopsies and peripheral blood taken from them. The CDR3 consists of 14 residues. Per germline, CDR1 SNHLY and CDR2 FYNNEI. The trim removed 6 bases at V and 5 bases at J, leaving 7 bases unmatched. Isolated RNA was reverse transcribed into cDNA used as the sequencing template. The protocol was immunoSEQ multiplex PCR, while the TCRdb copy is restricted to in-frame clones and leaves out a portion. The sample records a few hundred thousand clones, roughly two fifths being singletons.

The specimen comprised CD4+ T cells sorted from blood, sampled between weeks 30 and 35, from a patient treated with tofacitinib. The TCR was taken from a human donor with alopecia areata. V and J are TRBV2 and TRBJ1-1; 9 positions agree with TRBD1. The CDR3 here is CASRLTGGRTEAFF. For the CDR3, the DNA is TGTGCCAGCAGACTGACAGGGGGAAGGACTGAAGCTTTCTTT.